This T cell receptor beta chain derives from a study of lymphopenia after photon versus proton radiotherapy. Study results and caveats: Under photons, naive T cells and diversity fell while effector/memory populations rose. Only patients who died were analyzed for survival; proton advantage is unproven. Oligoclonal CD8+ Temra expansion after nadir drove photon patients' diversity drop. Larger post-nadir TCR diversity loss correlated inversely with survival in deceased patients.

Of note for this clone: Antigen unknown.

Germline CDR1 is MNHEY and CDR2 is SVGAGI. The CDR3 covers 12 residues. V lost 11 bases to trimming and J lost 2 bases, with 12 bases between them. TCRdb's copy holds only in-frame clones and misses some; the assay was immunoSEQ multiplex PCR. The table lists tens of thousands of clones, 85% of them singletons. The sequence derives from a man in his forties or fifties with gastric cancer. The specimen was peripheral blood, collected from a patient treated with photon-based radiotherapy. The V gene is TRBV6-5, the J gene TRBJ2-5; D is perhaps TRBD2 (5 bases). CDR3 in DNA: TGTGCCGTCGGAGGCAGGCAAGAGACCCAGTACTTC. Protein: CAVGGRQETQYF.